This paragraph reports one T cell receptor (beta chain). Which antigen it targets is not known. Base qualities are not at hand, and no much larger clone is one base apart. V is shortened by 6 bases, J by 5 bases, and the region joining them spans 19 bases. The CDR3 covers 15 residues, taking in both the cysteine and the phenylalanine. Here the CDR3 DNA is all that survives: 45 bases in frame from base 1. The germline V gene (reference sequence) yields LNHDA for CDR1 and SQIVND for CDR2. Healthy HIV-negative adults with no recently reported acute infections or vaccinations were included as donors. Only Caucasian adults living in Nashville, Tennessee, USA were represented among the donors. CD4+ T cells were enriched by magnetic negative selection; naive cells were then positively selected on CD45RA, and the negative fraction formed the memory subset. Blood was collected by leukapheresis, and PBMCs were isolated by Ficoll-Histopaque density gradient centrifugation and then cryopreserved in liquid nitrogen vapor phase. Analytical flow cytometry was used to check the purity and quantity of every magnetically sorted T cell population. Genomic DNA was isolated from every sorted fraction and measured by UV absorbance on a Nanodrop 2000c.

Using the deep immunoSEQ assay, TCR CDR3 regions were amplified from genomic DNA by multiplex PCR. Extracted genomic DNA from each cell subset was spread evenly across all wells of several immunoSEQ 96-well plates, with each plate serving as a replicate. Each replicate PCR for sorted subsets received approximately 220 ng genomic DNA, equal to some 32,000 T cell genomes. Purified libraries were measured with a Qubit 3.0 fluorometer, size-checked on a Bioanalyzer 2100, and measured again with the KAPA Library Quantification kit. Each immunoSEQ 96-well plate was sequenced on its own single-read 150-cycle Illumina NextSeq 550 flow cell. In the paper's pipeline: The immunoSEQ output contained only junctional sequences without quality scores, so filtering could not match that applied to full-length reads. Sequences were annotated with PyIR, a Python wrapper for IgBLAST v1.9, and V/J genes and CDR3 were assigned using IMGT germline references. Reads with weak V/J assignments (E-value above 1e-6), missing CDR3, stop codons, out-of-frame junctions, or ambiguous translated residues were removed. V3J clonotypes were defined as sequences sharing an identical inferred V gene, J gene, and CDR3 amino acid sequence. To compute the percentage overlap between repertoires, the number of shared unique clonotypes was divided by the size of the smaller repertoire. Repertoire richness was assessed with RTK rarefaction, the Chao1 estimator, and Recon v2.1 estimates of unobserved clonotypes. OLGA was used to compute generation probabilities for all TCRbeta clonotypes that the gDNA method yielded from a handful of donors. TCRdb took over this immuneACCESS table, retaining in-frame rearrangements with V and J assigned. Such tables are incomplete; in checked studies, under half of the missing clones stem from an unresolved V gene, and the remainder is unexplained. That table supplies the V and J calls and clone size; D and trimming were determined from the DNA. The sample table holds some 2,500,000 clones, of which around 93% were seen once. 0.3% to 0.4% of the sample lies in the top ten.

This entry is derived from a study of shared clonotypes between healthy human individuals (dated by TCRdb to 2020 to 2021). Context from the whole study: The cohort comprised a couple of women and a few men aged 18 to 49 years. For each donor, CD4 naive and CD4 memory were each given three plates, CD8 naive was given two plates, and CD8 memory was given one plate. To estimate repertoire size and how much clonotypes are shared between individuals, the study performed deep sequencing of blood TCR repertoires from a handful of healthy adults. To increase sequencing depth and limit assay-specific biases, TCR repertoire library preparation and sequencing were carried out by different laboratories using diverse techniques. Leukapheresis yielded between about 0.94 and 10 billion PBMCs per donor.

Overall study outcomes, separate from this receptor: Sampling was limited to blood, and TCR repertoires in tissue likely differ from TCR repertoires in blood. Pairwise subsampling indicated that sequencing depth was expected to affect the degree of clonotype sharing among donors. About 5% of naive CD4, 3.5% of naive CD8, 2% to 2.5% of memory CD4, and 0.35% to 0.5% of memory CD8 clonotypes were shared across several donors. Estimated clonotype richness was generally larger for naive than for memory subsets. Even with the large sequencing depth, rarefaction of the sorted-subset datasets indicated that sequencing was incomplete. Compared with non-shared clonotypes, clonotypes shared by all four sorted-subset donors had higher generation probabilities. The small number of donors limited the genetic and exposure-history diversity represented.

The sequence was collected from a young man in good health. Some clones in this sample may be carry-over from other donors' samples. Sequenced sample: naive CD4+ T cells from PBMCs. This specimen's cell subset or site label, interpreted: CD45RA+ positively selected. The chain uses TRBV19 and TRBJ1-1; a tentative D call is TRBD1 (5 bases match). The DNA sequence is TGTGCCAGTAGGTCTTCAAGACTACCAGGGACTGAAGCTTTCTTT. This sequence encodes CASRSSRLPGTEAFF.